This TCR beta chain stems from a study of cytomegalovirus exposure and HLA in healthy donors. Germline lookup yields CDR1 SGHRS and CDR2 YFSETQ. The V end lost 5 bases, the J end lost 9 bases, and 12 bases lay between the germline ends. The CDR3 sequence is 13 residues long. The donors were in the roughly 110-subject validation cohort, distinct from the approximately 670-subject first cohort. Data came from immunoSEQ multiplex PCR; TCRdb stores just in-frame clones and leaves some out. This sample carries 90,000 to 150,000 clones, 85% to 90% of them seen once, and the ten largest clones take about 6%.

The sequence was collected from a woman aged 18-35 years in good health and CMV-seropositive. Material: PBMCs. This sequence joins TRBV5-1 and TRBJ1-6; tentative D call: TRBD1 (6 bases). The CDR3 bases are TGCGCCAGCAGAACAGGGTACCGTTCACCCCTCCACTTT. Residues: CASRTGYRSPLHF.